This TCR beta chain is from a study of shared clonotypes between healthy human individuals. Study conclusions and caveats: At large depth, rarefaction still showed sorted-subset sequencing to be incomplete. It was the non-shared clonotypes that had lower generation probabilities than clonotypes shared by all four donors.

To note about this clone: Its antigen remains unknown.

Trimming removed 3 bases at V and 4 bases at J, with 16 bases between. This CDR3 spans 15 amino acids. In germline, CDR1 is SGHRS, CDR2 YFSETQ. Methods used by the authors: For the immunoSEQ data, sequences were junction-only without quality scores, so filtering differed. The repertoire was sequenced with immunoSEQ multiplex PCR; TCRdb's copy has only in-frame clones and lacks some. The DNA gave D and trimming, while V, J and clone size come from that table. The repertoire holds about 680,000 clones, with 92% as singletons. CD8 cells regarded as naive lacked CD45RO, were positively chosen for CCR7, and omitted terminally differentiated effector memory CD45RA+ cells. The study drew all its donors from Caucasian adults living in Nashville, Tennessee.

Sequencing input: naive CD8+ T cells sorted from blood. V gene TRBV5-1 combines with J gene TRBJ2-5, with D maybe TRBD2 (6 bases). This receptor was obtained from a man aged 25 to 40 in good health. The chain's CDR3 is CASSSLMGGGETQYF. CDR3 in DNA: TGCGCCAGCAGCTCCCTGATGGGAGGAGGAGAGACCCAGTACTTC. The variable domain in full, with the rest retrieved from reference TRBV5-1 and TRBJ2-5, is KAGVTQTPRYLIKTRGQQVTLSCSPISGHRSVSWYQQTPGQGLQFLFEYFSETQRNKGNFPGRFSGRQFSNSRSEMNVSTLELGDSALYLCASSSLMGGGETQYFGPGTRLLVL.